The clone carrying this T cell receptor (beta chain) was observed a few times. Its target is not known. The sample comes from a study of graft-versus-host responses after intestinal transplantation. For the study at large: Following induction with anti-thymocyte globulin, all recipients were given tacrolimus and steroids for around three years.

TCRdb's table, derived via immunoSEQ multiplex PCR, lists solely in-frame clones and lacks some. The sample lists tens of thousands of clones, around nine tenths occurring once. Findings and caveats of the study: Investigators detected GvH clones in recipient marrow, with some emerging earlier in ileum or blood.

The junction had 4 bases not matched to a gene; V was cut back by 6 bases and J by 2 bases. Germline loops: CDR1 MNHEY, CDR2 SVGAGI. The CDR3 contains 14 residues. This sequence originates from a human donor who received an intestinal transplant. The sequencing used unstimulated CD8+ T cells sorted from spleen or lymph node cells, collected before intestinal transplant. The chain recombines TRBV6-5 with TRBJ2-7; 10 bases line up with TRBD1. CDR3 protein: CASRGTGATYEQYF. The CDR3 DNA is TGTGCCAGCAGAGGGACAGGGGCTACCTACGAGCAGTACTTC.